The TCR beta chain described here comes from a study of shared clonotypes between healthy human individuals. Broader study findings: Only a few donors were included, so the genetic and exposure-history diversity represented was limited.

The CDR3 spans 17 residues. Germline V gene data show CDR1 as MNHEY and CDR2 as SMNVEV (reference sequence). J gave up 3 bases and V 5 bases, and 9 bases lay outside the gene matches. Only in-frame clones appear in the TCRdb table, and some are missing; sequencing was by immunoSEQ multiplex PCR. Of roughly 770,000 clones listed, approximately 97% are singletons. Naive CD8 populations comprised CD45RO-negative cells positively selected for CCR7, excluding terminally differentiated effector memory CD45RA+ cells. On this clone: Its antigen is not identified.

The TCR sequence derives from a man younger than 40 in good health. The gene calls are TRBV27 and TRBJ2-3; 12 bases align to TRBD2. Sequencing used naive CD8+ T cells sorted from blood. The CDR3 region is CASSPSTSGRGTDTQYF. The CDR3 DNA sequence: TGTGCCAGCAGTCCCTCGACTAGCGGGAGAGGTACAGATACGCAGTATTTT.